This T cell receptor beta chain was sequenced during a study of T cell responses to AZD1222 COVID-19 vaccine. Study-wide background: Pooling of second doses given at about 4 or about 12 weeks was done. Findings and limits, study-wide: Dominant CD4 TCR responses targeted spike regions 160-218 and 743-854. There were mostly white British donors and more females than males, and clonal diversity was possibly underestimated. The repertoires were collected only after the peak T cell response.

Worth noting for this clone: Its cognate antigen is unknown.

Clones were read by immunoSEQ multiplex PCR, and TCRdb kept only the in-frame ones, dropping some. The sample records approximately 140,000 clones, approximately 94% being singletons. The V gene end was trimmed by 2 bases and the J gene end by 5 bases; junction bases not matched to a gene: 10. This CDR3 comprises 16 residues. Per the germline V gene, CDR1 is SGHDT and CDR2 is YYEEEE. This TCR was sampled from an adult in good health. The sequenced sample was peripheral blood, obtained on day 0 of AZD1222 vaccination. This rearrangement joins TRBV5-6 to TRBJ2-1; 7 nucleotides line up with TRBD2. CDR3 region: CASSFGLRGTHNEQFF. The CDR3 coding sequence is TGTGCCAGCAGCTTTGGCTTGCGGGGGACCCACAATGAGCAGTTCTTC.